Presented here are 22 T cell receptor beta chains from one specimen sequenced in a study of cytomegalovirus exposure and HLA in healthy donors. Amplification used 60 Vbeta primers and 13 Jbeta primers. Sequenced by immunoSEQ multiplex PCR; TCRdb stores in-frame clones only, minus some. The repertoire holds around 150,000 clones, with roughly 79% as singletons. The specimen sequenced was PBMCs. All receptors derive from a woman aged 40 to 55 in good health and CMV-seronegative.

The J gene is TRBJ1-1, the V gene TRBV5-1; 7 bases agree with TRBD1. The V segment lost 0 bases and the J segment 1 base; nucleotides outside the gene matches: 0. In germline, CDR1 is SGHRS, CDR2 YFSETQ. The CDR3 loop spans 14 amino acids. This chain's CDR3 is CASSLDRGNTEAFF. CDR3 sequence (DNA): TGCGCCAGCAGCTTGGACAGGGGGAACACTGAAGCTTTCTTT.

Only one count was recorded for this clone. The chain recombines TRBV6-5 with TRBJ1-2; 8 bases are a match to TRBD1. The CDR3 has 14 amino acids. J was trimmed by 8 bases and V by 2 bases; bases with no gene match: 7. Germline V lookup: CDR1 MNHEY, CDR2 SVGAGI. This chain's CDR3 is CASSYGDRGDGYTF. The CDR3 region has the DNA TGTGCCAGCAGTTACGGTGACAGGGGAGACGGCTACACCTTC.

The chain recombines TRBV9 with TRBJ1-4; tentatively, D is TRBD1 (5 bases). The CDR3 sequence is 15 residues long. The germline V gene has CDR1 SGDLS and CDR2 YYNGEE. Trimming took 0 bases from V and 8 from J, leaving 14 bases between them. The CDR3 is CASSVGAGDGEKLFF. Here the CDR3 DNA reads TGTGCCAGCAGCGTAGGGGCGGGGGATGGAGAAAAACTGTTTTTT.

The chain has TRBV27 and TRBJ2-7; TRBD2 aligns across 7 bases. CDR1 and CDR2 from the germline V gene are MNHEY and SMNVEV (reference sequence). The V and J ends lost 5 bases and 0 bases, in that order; junction bases with no gene match: 7. This CDR3 comprises 15 residues. The CDR3 DNA is TGTGCCAGCAGTCCCGGGACTACACCCTCCTACGAGCAGTACTTC. Amino acid sequence: CASSPGTTPSYEQYF.

CDR3 residues: CASSFAVGSGELFF. The DNA for the CDR3 is TGTGCCAGCAGCTTCGCGGTGGGGAGCGGGGAGCTGTTTTTT. The chain has TRBV11-2 and TRBJ2-2; tentative D call: TRBD2 (5 bases). Germline CDR1 is SGHAT and CDR2 is FQNNGV. V dropped 3 bases and J dropped 7 bases, with 12 bases sitting between them. This CDR3 contains 14 residues. The whole variable domain, filled in from reference TRBV11-2 and TRBJ2-2, reads EAGVAQSPRYKIIEKRQSVAFWCNPISGHATLYWYQQILGQGPKLLIQFQNNGVVDDSQLPKDRFSAERLKGVDSTLKIQPAKLEDSAVYLCASSFAVGSGELFFGEGSRLTVL.

The gene calls are TRBV29-1 and TRBJ2-4; tentative D call: TRBD2 (6 bases). V lost 6 bases to trimming and J lost 2 bases, with 14 bases between them. The CDR3 has 14 residues. Per germline, CDR1 SQVTM and CDR2 ANQGSEA. In DNA form, the CDR3 reads TGCAGCGTGACGGTTGGGGGGTCCAAAAACATTCAGTACTTC. This sequence encodes CSVTVGGSKNIQYF.

This rearrangement joins TRBV28 to TRBJ1-4; D is undetermined. CDR1 is MDHEN, CDR2 SYDVKM, per germline. The CDR3 runs 14 residues. With 6 bases removed from V and 10 bases from J, the gap between germline ends came to 18 bases. The CDR3 region has the DNA TGTGCCAGCAGCCACCGCCCTAATTCGGGAAAACTGTTTTTT. This codes for CASSHRPNSGKLFF.

This chain uses TRBV27 with TRBJ2-1; possible D gene TRBD2, 7 bases. CDR3 length equals 15 residues. The V and J ends lost 3 bases and 8 bases respectively, with 17 bases between them. Germline V CDR1 and CDR2: MNHEY, SMNVEV (reference sequence). This CDR3 is CASSFFGRGGDEQFF. Written as DNA, the CDR3 is TGTGCCAGCAGTTTTTTCGGGAGAGGGGGGGATGAGCAGTTCTTC.

J is TRBJ1-2 and V is TRBV6-5; 7 nucleotides align to TRBD1. CDR3 size: 14 residues. Germline trimming cut 7 bases from V and 3 bases from J; bases unmatched to any gene: 8. In germline, CDR1 is MNHEY, CDR2 SVGAGI. The CDR3 here is CASTTRGGDYGYTF. The CDR3 region has the DNA TGTGCCAGCACCACGAGAGGGGGCGACTATGGCTACACCTTC.

The rearrangement joins TRBV6-1 to TRBJ1-2; no firm D call. The CDR3 has 12 residues. Deletions cut 4 bases from V and 6 bases from J, with 9 bases between. Germline CDR1 is MNHNS and CDR2 is SASEGT. CDR3: CASSGTDNGYTF. CDR3 bases: TGTGCCAGCAGTGGAACAGATAATGGCTACACCTTC.

The chain is built from TRBV5-1 and TRBJ2-1; TRBD2 is a possible D gene (6 bases). The CDR3 is 15 amino acids. The germline CDR1 and CDR2 sequences are SGHRS and YFSETQ. With 0 bases removed from V and 6 bases from J, the gap between germline ends came to 13 bases. The CDR3 loop reads CASSLAGGVGNEQFF. The CDR3, as DNA: TGCGCCAGCAGCTTGGCCGGGGGAGTGGGCAATGAGCAGTTCTTC.

This chain joins TRBV27 and TRBJ1-5; D is uncertain. CDR1 and CDR2 (germline): MNHEY, SMNVEV (reference sequence). Trimming left V 5 bases short and J 6 bases short, with 17 bases between. The CDR3 runs to 15 residues. The CDR3 region has the DNA TGTGCCAGCAGTCTGACTCCTTTCGTTGGTCAGCCCCAGCATTTT. This gives the protein CASSLTPFVGQPQHF.

The V and J genes are TRBV4-2 and TRBJ2-2; 12 bases map to TRBD2. The CDR3 is 20 residues long. Trimming removed 0 bases from V and 0 bases from J; junction bases left unmatched: 8. CDR1 and CDR2 (germline): LGHNA, YNFKEQ. CDR3 DNA: TGTGCCAGCAGCCAAGAGGGGTACGGACTAGCGGGAACGAACACCGGGGAGCTGTTTTTT. It encodes CASSQEGYGLAGTNTGELFF.

The chain couples TRBV30 to TRBJ1-5; the D gene is possibly TRBD1 (6 bases). Per germline, CDR1 GTSNPN and CDR2 SVGIG (reference sequence). Trimming took off 5 bases at V and 1 base at J, with 24 bases between the two ends. This CDR3 is 18 amino acids long. The CDR3 here is CAWFTGGAKGTSNQPQHF. The CDR3 nucleotides read TGTGCCTGGTTTACGGGGGGGGCTAAAGGTACGAGCAATCAGCCCCAGCATTTT.

The chain links TRBV9 to TRBJ1-3; D gene unclear. This CDR3 contains 15 residues. From germline, CDR1 is SGDLS and CDR2 YYNGEE. V was cut by 0 bases and J by 4 bases, with 11 bases left in between. The CDR3 loop is CASSVDFLLGNTIYF. In DNA, the CDR3 is TGTGCCAGCAGCGTAGACTTCCTCCTAGGAAACACCATATATTTT.

The rearrangement uses TRBV6-4 and TRBJ1-5; maybe TRBD1 (6 bases). The CDR3 sequence is 13 residues long. With 3 bases removed from V and 7 bases from J, the gap between germline ends came to 10 bases. Germline V gene data show CDR1 as MRHNA and CDR2 as SNTAGT. The CDR3 nucleotides read TGTGCCAGCAGTGAATTTGGGGGCCAGCCCCAGCATTTT. This encodes CASSEFGGQPQHF.

The chain has TRBV28 and TRBJ1-2; 7 bases map to TRBD1. Trimming removed 6 bases from V and 5 bases from J; junction bases left unmatched: 9. CDR3 length: 14 amino acids. From germline, CDR1 is MDHEN and CDR2 SYDVKM. This chain's CDR3 is CASRSGTEIYGYTF. CDR3 in DNA: TGTGCCAGCAGGTCCGGGACAGAGATTTATGGCTACACCTTC.

V and J are TRBV7-3 and TRBJ2-3; D is perhaps TRBD2 (6 bases). Germline assignment: CDR1 SGHTA and CDR2 FQGTGA. CDR3 size: 15 residues. Trimming shortened V by 5 bases and J by 0 bases, and 12 bases separated the two germline ends. The CDR3: CASSPTRTSTDTQYF. The CDR3, as DNA: TGTGCCAGCAGCCCGACTAGGACTAGCACAGATACGCAGTATTTT.

The chain combines TRBV6-5 with TRBJ2-3, with TRBD2 identical over 8 bases. V lost 0 bases and J lost 6; bases outside the gene matches: 8. Germline CDR1 MNHEY, CDR2 SVGAGI. The CDR3 is made up of 16 amino acids. CDR3 coding DNA: TGTGCCAGCAGTTACTCAGGACTAGCTAGCTGGGATACGCAGTATTTT. Translation: CASSYSGLASWDTQYF.

The V call is TRBV9, the J call TRBJ2-5; TRBD2 matches 8 bases. This CDR3 is 18 amino acids long. CDR1 SGDLS and CDR2 YYNGEE come from the germline V gene. V lost 7 bases, J lost 1 base, and 18 bases stayed unmatched. The CDR3 loop reads CASVAREGVREAQETQYF. Written as DNA, the CDR3 is TGTGCCAGCGTCGCCCGGGAGGGGGTGCGGGAGGCCCAAGAGACCCAGTACTTC.

The V call is TRBV6-5, the J call TRBJ1-3; D is undetermined. The V gene lost 8 bases and the J gene lost 2 bases, with 13 bases spanning the gap. CDR1 and CDR2 from the germline V gene are MNHEY and SVGAGI. The CDR3 totals 14 residues. For the CDR3, the DNA is TGTGCCAGCCGGAATCAGGAGGCTGGAAACACCATATATTTT. Protein: CASRNQEAGNTIYF.

The rearrangement links TRBV5-1 to TRBJ1-4; 7 positions agree with TRBD1. Germline lookup yields CDR1 SGHRS and CDR2 YFSETQ. V lost 2 bases and J lost 8; bases outside the gene matches: 9. There are 15 residues in the CDR3. The CDR3 DNA sequence: TGCGCCAGCAGCTTAAGGACAGGTACGGGAGAAAAACTGTTTTTT. It translates to CASSLRTGTGEKLFF.